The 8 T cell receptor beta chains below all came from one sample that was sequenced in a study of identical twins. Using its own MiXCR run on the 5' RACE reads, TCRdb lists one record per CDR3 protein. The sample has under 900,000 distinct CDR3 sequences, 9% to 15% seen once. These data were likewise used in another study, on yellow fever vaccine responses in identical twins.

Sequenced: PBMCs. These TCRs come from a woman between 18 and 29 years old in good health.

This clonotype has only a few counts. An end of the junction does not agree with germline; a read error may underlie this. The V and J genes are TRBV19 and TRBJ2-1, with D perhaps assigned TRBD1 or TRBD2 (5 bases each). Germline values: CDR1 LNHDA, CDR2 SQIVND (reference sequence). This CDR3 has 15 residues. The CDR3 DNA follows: TGTGCCAGTAGGTTGGCAGGGAGCTCCTACAATGAGCAGTCCTTC. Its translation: CASRLAGSSYNEQSF.

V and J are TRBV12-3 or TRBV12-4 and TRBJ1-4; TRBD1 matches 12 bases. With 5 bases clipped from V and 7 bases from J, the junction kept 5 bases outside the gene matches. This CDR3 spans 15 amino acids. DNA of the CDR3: TGTGCCAGCAGTGTTGGGACAGGGGGCGTTGAAAAACTGTTTTTT. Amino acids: CASSVGTGGVEKLFF.

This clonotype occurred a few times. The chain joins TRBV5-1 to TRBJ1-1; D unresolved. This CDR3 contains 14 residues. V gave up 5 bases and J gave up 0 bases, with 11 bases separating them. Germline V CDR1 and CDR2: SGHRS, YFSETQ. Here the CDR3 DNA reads TGCGCCAGCAGGGAGGGCAGTCTGAACACTGAAGCTTTCTTT. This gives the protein CASREGSLNTEAFF.

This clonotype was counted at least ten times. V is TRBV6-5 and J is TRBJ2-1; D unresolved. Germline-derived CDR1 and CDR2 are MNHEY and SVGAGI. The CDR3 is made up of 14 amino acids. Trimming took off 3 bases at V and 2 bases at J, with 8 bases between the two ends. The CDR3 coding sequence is TGTGCCAGCAGTTATGGGGTCCCCTACAATGAGCAGTTCTTC. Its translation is CASSYGVPYNEQFF.

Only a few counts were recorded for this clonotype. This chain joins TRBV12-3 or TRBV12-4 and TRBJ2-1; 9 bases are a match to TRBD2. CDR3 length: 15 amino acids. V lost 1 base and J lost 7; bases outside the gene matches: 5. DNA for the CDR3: TGTGCCAGCAGTTTAGAGGCGGGAGGGCTGAATGAGCAGTTCTTC. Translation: CASSLEAGGLNEQFF.

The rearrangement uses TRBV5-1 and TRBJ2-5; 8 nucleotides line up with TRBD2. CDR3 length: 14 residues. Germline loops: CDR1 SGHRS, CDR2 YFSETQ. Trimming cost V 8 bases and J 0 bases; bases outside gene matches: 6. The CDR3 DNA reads TGCGCCAGTCGGGGGGGGTCCAACCAAGAGACCCAGTACTTC. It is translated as CASRGGSNQETQYF.

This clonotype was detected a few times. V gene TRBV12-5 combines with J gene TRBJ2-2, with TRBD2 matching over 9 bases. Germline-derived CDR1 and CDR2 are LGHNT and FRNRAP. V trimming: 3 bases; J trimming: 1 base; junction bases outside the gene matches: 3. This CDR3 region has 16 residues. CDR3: CASGLSAGGNTGELFF. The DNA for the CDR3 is TGTGCTAGTGGTTTATCAGCGGGAGGGAACACCGGGGAGCTGTTTTTT.

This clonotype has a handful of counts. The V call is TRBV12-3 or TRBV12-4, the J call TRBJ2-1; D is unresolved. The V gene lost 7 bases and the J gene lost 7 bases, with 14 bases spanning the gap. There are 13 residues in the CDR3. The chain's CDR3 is CASTPLGANEQFF. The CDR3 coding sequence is TGTGCCAGCACCCCCCTCGGAGCGAATGAGCAGTTCTTC.